This TCR beta chain was sequenced for a study of blood T cell repertoires in COVID-19. In the study overall: T cells, B-cell-depleted T cells, or PBMCs supplied cDNA or gDNA.

The CDR3 extends over 15 amino acids. CDR1 and CDR2 (germline): SGHRS, YFSETQ. Trimming removed 4 bases from V and 3 bases from J; junction bases left unmatched: 6. Authors' processing steps: Nucleated cell number was recorded as an estimate derived from reference gene primer amplification. Data came from immunoSEQ multiplex PCR; TCRdb stores just in-frame clones and leaves some out. For V, J and clone size, that table is used; D and trimming come from the DNA. The table includes over 85,000 clones, about four fifths detected once. The chain recombines TRBV5-1 with TRBJ1-1; 10 bases line up with TRBD1. This TCR was recovered from a woman in her 70s with acute or convalescent COVID-19. The sample comprised peripheral blood. This CDR3 reads CASSGGTGDDTEAFF. The CDR3 nucleotides read TGCGCCAGCAGCGGGGGGACAGGGGACGACACTGAAGCTTTCTTT.